The rows below give T cell receptor beta chains drawn from one sample of a study of blood T cell repertoires in COVID-19. Sequencing was performed with immunoSEQ multiplex PCR; in TCRdb, only in-frame clones are kept and a portion is missing. The table records about 110,000 clones, approximately 65% of them present only once. Sequenced: peripheral blood. All receptors come from a woman aged 55-70 years with acute or convalescent COVID-19. Each CDR3 is given with its conserved first and last residue. Each record gives: clone size, D gene, J gene, V gene, CDR3 DNA, CDR3 protein. A D gene is named only where the DNA matches it firmly. A row's size may be missing; if present it is once, few, many or a size class.

clone_size: .; d_call: .; j_call: TRBJ2-3; v_call: TRBV6-5; cdr3_nt: TGTGCCAGCAGTTACTCGTGGCTAGGGGTCACAGATACGCAGTATTTT; cdr3_aa: CASSYSWLGVTDTQYF
clone_size: .; d_call: TRBD1; j_call: TRBJ1-4; v_call: TRBV6-5; cdr3_nt: TGTGCCAGCATAAGTAGGGGGCGAGGGGAAAAACTGTTTTTT; cdr3_aa: CASISRGRGEKLFF
clone_size: .; d_call: TRBD1; j_call: TRBJ1-6; v_call: TRBV4-2; cdr3_nt: TGTGCCAGCAGCCAAGATCCGGGACAGGGGGATTCACCCCTCCACTTT; cdr3_aa: CASSQDPGQGDSPLHF
clone_size: .; d_call: .; j_call: TRBJ1-1; v_call: TRBV18; cdr3_nt: TGTGCCAGCTCACCACCCCGGGAGGAAGCTTTCTTT; cdr3_aa: CASSPPREEAFF
clone_size: .; d_call: TRBD1; j_call: TRBJ1-2; v_call: TRBV19; cdr3_nt: TGTGCCAGTAGTAGAACGAGGGACAGGGGACCTACCTATGGCTACACCTTC; cdr3_aa: CASSRTRDRGPTYGYTF
clone_size: .; d_call: .; j_call: TRBJ1-1; v_call: TRBV5-1; cdr3_nt: TGCGCCAGCAGCTATTATTATGGGGGGAATGTTGAAGCTTTCTTT; cdr3_aa: CASSYYYGGNVEAFF
clone_size: .; d_call: .; j_call: TRBJ1-3; v_call: TRBV7-9; cdr3_nt: TGTGCCAGCAGCAAACCCGGGACAAGCTCTGGAAACACCATATATTTT; cdr3_aa: CASSKPGTSSGNTIYF
clone_size: .; d_call: .; j_call: TRBJ2-7; v_call: TRBV5-1; cdr3_nt: TGCGCCAGCAGCCCGAGCGGGCGGGTCTACGAGCAGTACTTC; cdr3_aa: CASSPSGRVYEQYF
clone_size: .; d_call: .; j_call: TRBJ1-3; v_call: TRBV5-5; cdr3_nt: TGTGCCAGCAGCTTTGCCGACAGTTCTGGAAACACCATATATTTT; cdr3_aa: CASSFADSSGNTIYF
clone_size: .; d_call: .; j_call: TRBJ1-6; v_call: TRBV6-1; cdr3_nt: TGTGCCAGCAGTGAAGATTACAGGGCAAATACACCCCTCCACTTT; cdr3_aa: CASSEDYRANTPLHF
clone_size: .; d_call: .; j_call: TRBJ1-5; v_call: TRBV12-1; cdr3_nt: TGTGCCAGCAGCTTTGAGGACAGGGGGCGAGGGCAGCCCCAGCATTTT; cdr3_aa: CASSFEDRGRGQPQHF
clone_size: .; d_call: .; j_call: TRBJ1-6; v_call: TRBV19; cdr3_nt: TGTGCCAGTAGTAGCCCGAGTTCTGGCTATAATTCACCCCTCCACTTT; cdr3_aa: CASSSPSSGYNSPLHF
clone_size: .; d_call: .; j_call: TRBJ1-2; v_call: TRBV2; cdr3_nt: TGTGCCAGCAGGCCGGACGGATCAGGGGGCTACACCTTC; cdr3_aa: CASRPDGSGGYTF
clone_size: once; d_call: .; j_call: TRBJ1-6; v_call: TRBV28; cdr3_nt: TGTGCCAGCAGAACTGGACAGTTTTATAATTCACCCCTCCACTTT; cdr3_aa: CASRTGQFYNSPLHF
clone_size: .; d_call: .; j_call: TRBJ2-5; v_call: TRBV27; cdr3_nt: TGTGCCAGCAGCCCGTTCGGGGGGCTGGGAGAGACCCAGTACTTC; cdr3_aa: CASSPFGGLGETQYF
clone_size: few; d_call: TRBD2; j_call: TRBJ2-7; v_call: TRBV5-4; cdr3_nt: TGTGCCAGCAGCCGGCCGGGACTAGGAGCCTACGAGCAGTACTTC; cdr3_aa: CASSRPGLGAYEQYF
clone_size: .; d_call: TRBD2; j_call: TRBJ2-3; v_call: TRBV7-2; cdr3_nt: TGTGCCAGCAGCTTAGCGTCGGGGGGGCCAGATACGCAGTATTTT; cdr3_aa: CASSLASGGPDTQYF
clone_size: few; d_call: .; j_call: TRBJ1-3; v_call: TRBV9; cdr3_nt: TGTGCCAGCAGCCCCCTCCCCGGAAACACCATATATTTT; cdr3_aa: CASSPLPGNTIYF
clone_size: .; d_call: .; j_call: TRBJ1-5; v_call: TRBV24-1; cdr3_nt: TGTGCCACCAGTCCAGGACTTTATAGCAATCAGCCCCAGCATTTT; cdr3_aa: CATSPGLYSNQPQHF
clone_size: .; d_call: TRBD2; j_call: TRBJ2-5; v_call: TRBV29-1; cdr3_nt: TGCAGCGTCAGTAGCGGGACCCAAGAGACCCAGTACTTC; cdr3_aa: CSVSSGTQETQYF
clone_size: .; d_call: .; j_call: TRBJ1-2; v_call: TRBV5-1; cdr3_nt: TGCGCCAGCAGCTTCGGAAGGGGGGAGGGCTATGGCTACACCTTC; cdr3_aa: CASSFGRGEGYGYTF
clone_size: .; d_call: .; j_call: TRBJ2-7; v_call: TRBV7-6; cdr3_nt: TGTGCCAGCAGCCGAACAGACTACGAGCAGTACTTC; cdr3_aa: CASSRTDYEQYF
clone_size: .; d_call: .; j_call: TRBJ1-5; v_call: TRBV6-1; cdr3_nt: TGTGCCAGCAGTGAAGCGGCGGGACCGAGCAATCAGCCCCAGCATTTT; cdr3_aa: CASSEAAGPSNQPQHF
clone_size: few; d_call: TRBD1; j_call: TRBJ1-2; v_call: TRBV5-1; cdr3_nt: TGCGCCAGCAGCTTGGCGGGACAGGGAGAAGGCTACACCTTC; cdr3_aa: CASSLAGQGEGYTF
clone_size: .; d_call: .; j_call: TRBJ2-3; v_call: TRBV7-2; cdr3_nt: TGTGCCAGCAGCCCAGGGGTAGGGTCAGATACGCAGTATTTT; cdr3_aa: CASSPGVGSDTQYF
clone_size: .; d_call: .; j_call: TRBJ2-2; v_call: TRBV27; cdr3_nt: TGTGCCAGCAGTTTATTCGCAGGGGCGATTATTAACACCGGGGAGCTGTTTTTT; cdr3_aa: CASSLFAGAIINTGELFF
clone_size: .; d_call: TRBD1; j_call: TRBJ2-7; v_call: TRBV5-1; cdr3_nt: TGCGCCAGCGGGGGGACAGGGACCAGGTCCTACGAGCAGTACTTC; cdr3_aa: CASGGTGTRSYEQYF
clone_size: .; d_call: .; j_call: TRBJ2-6; v_call: TRBV4-3; cdr3_nt: TGCGCCAGCAGCTCCATGCGCCCTGGGGCCAACGTCCTGACTTTC; cdr3_aa: CASSSMRPGANVLTF
clone_size: few; d_call: .; j_call: TRBJ1-6; v_call: TRBV30; cdr3_nt: TGTGCCTGGAGTGTCTCCGTGGGAGGGAATTCACCCCTCCACTTT; cdr3_aa: CAWSVSVGGNSPLHF
clone_size: .; d_call: .; j_call: TRBJ1-2; v_call: TRBV19; cdr3_nt: TGTGCCAGTAGTACCCCGGGATCTATTTATGGCTACACCTTC; cdr3_aa: CASSTPGSIYGYTF
clone_size: .; d_call: TRBD1; j_call: TRBJ1-3; v_call: TRBV18; cdr3_nt: TGTGCCAGCTCACCACCGGACAGGGGTCGGCACACCATATATTTT; cdr3_aa: CASSPPDRGRHTIYF
clone_size: .; d_call: TRBD2; j_call: TRBJ2-5; v_call: TRBV6-2/TRBV6-3; cdr3_nt: TGTGCCAGCAGTTACTACGTAGGAAGCGGGGAGGTTTTAGAGACCCAGTACTTC; cdr3_aa: CASSYYVGSGEVLETQYF
clone_size: few; d_call: .; j_call: TRBJ1-2; v_call: TRBV10-3; cdr3_nt: TGTGCCATCAGTGAGTCGACAAGGAACTATGGCTACACCTTC; cdr3_aa: CAISESTRNYGYTF